The 30 T cell receptor beta chains reported below all come from one sample, sequenced in a study of shared clonotypes between healthy human individuals. Assay used: immunoSEQ multiplex PCR; TCRdb lists only in-frame clones, some missing. The table lists around 990,000 clones, approximately 77% of them singletons, with approximately 0.9% in the top ten. Source material: memory CD4+ T cells from PBMCs. Described subset: CD45RA-negative fraction. These receptors were taken from a man aged 18 to 29 in good health. Some clones in this sample may be carry-over from other donors' samples.

The gene calls are TRBV28 and TRBJ1-4, with a tentative D call TRBD1 (5 bases). Germline V gives CDR1 MDHEN, CDR2 SYDVKM. The ends were cut back, 2 bases at V and 10 bases at J, with 11 bases in the middle. The CDR3 is 13 amino acids. CDR3 in DNA: TGTGCCAGCAGTTTACCAGGGTCAGGAAAACTGTTTTTT. Its protein product is CASSLPGSGKLFF.

With regard to this clone: The final CDR3 position lacks the conserved phenylalanine or tryptophan, pointing to a likely read error. CDR3 loop: CASRGTGLFGYTL. CDR3 sequence (DNA): TGTGCCTCTAGGGGGACAGGGTTATTTGGCTACACCCTC. This chain uses TRBV19 with TRBJ1-2; 9 bases align to TRBD1. The CDR3 has 13 amino acids. CDR1 LNHDA and CDR2 SQIVND come from the germline V gene (reference sequence). V dropped 11 bases and J dropped 7; count of bases not matched to a gene: 11.

This clone showed up just once. This chain uses TRBV7-8 with TRBJ1-1; D is uncertain. This CDR3 comprises 13 residues. V was shortened by 0 bases and J by 4 bases, with 6 bases between the two germline ends. Germline CDR1 reads SGHVS; CDR2 reads FQNEAQ. The CDR3 spells CASSLALITEAFF. The CDR3, as DNA: TGTGCCAGCAGCTTAGCTCTGATCACTGAAGCTTTCTTT.

In its sample, this clone was seen once. The chain has TRBV11-3 and TRBJ2-3; D may be TRBD2 (6 bases). V shed 2 bases and J shed 0 bases, with 9 bases lying between them. Germline V gene lookup returns CDR1 SGHNT and CDR2 YENEEA. This CDR3 has 15 amino acids. The chain's CDR3 is CASSLKSGSTDTQYF. DNA of the CDR3: TGTGCCAGCAGCTTAAAGAGCGGGAGCACAGATACGCAGTATTTT.

The V and J genes are TRBV2 and TRBJ2-7, with D tentatively TRBD1 (6 bases). Trimming removed 6 bases from V and 3 bases from J, with 18 bases in between. The germline gives CDR1 SNHLY, CDR2 FYNNEI. This CDR3 is built from 15 residues. CDR3 sequence (DNA): TGTGCCAGCAGCCCCTTGGGCCAGGGGCTCTACGAGCAGTACTTC. Protein product: CASSPLGQGLYEQYF. Supplemented by reference TRBV2 and TRBJ2-7, the full variable domain reads EPEVTQTPSHQVTQMGQEVILRCVPISNHLYFYWYRQILGQKVEFLVSFYNNEISEKSEIFDDQFSVERPDGSNFTLKIRSTKLEDSAMYFCASSPLGQGLYEQYFGPGTRLTVT.

This clone was counted a single time. The rearrangement uses TRBV5-1 and TRBJ2-5, with 8 bases fitting TRBD1. Germline CDR1 SGHRS, CDR2 YFSETQ. This CDR3 has 15 amino acids. Unmatched junction bases numbered 8, after V lost 4 bases and J lost 3 bases. This CDR3 is CASSGIRTGKETQYF. The DNA for the CDR3 is TGCGCCAGCAGCGGAATTCGGACAGGGAAAGAGACCCAGTACTTC.

The V and J genes are TRBV7-3 and TRBJ2-3; 7 nucleotides align to TRBD2. The CDR3 totals 13 residues. With 0 bases clipped from V and 14 bases from J, the junction kept 8 bases outside the gene matches. Germline loops: CDR1 SGHTA, CDR2 FQGTGA. DNA for the CDR3: TGTGCCAGCAGCTTAACCCGACTAGCACTTCTGTATTTT. Protein product: CASSLTRLALLYF.

V usage is TRBV7-7 and J usage is TRBJ2-7; 9 bases are a match to TRBD2. In germline, CDR1 is SSHAT, CDR2 FNYEAQ (reference sequence). The CDR3 length is 15 residues. V lost 5 bases and J lost 2; bases outside the gene matches: 7. The CDR3 protein is CASSPGLARPYEQYF. DNA for the CDR3: TGTGCCAGCAGCCCAGGACTAGCGCGACCCTACGAGCAGTACTTC.

V usage is TRBV7-3 and J usage is TRBJ1-1, with 7 bases aligning to TRBD1. The V gene end was trimmed by 4 bases and the J gene end by 4 bases; junction bases not matched to a gene: 3. Germline loops: CDR1 SGHTA, CDR2 FQGTGA. The CDR3 is made up of 13 amino acids. This CDR3 reads CASSWYRGTEAFF. CDR3 in DNA: TGTGCCAGCAGCTGGTACAGGGGCACTGAAGCTTTCTTT.

The chain carries TRBV2 and TRBJ2-3; D is unclear. The length of the CDR3 is 13 residues. Germline assignment: CDR1 SNHLY and CDR2 FYNNEI. With 6 bases removed from V and 2 bases from J, the gap between germline ends came to 9 bases. As DNA, the CDR3 is TGTGCCAGCAGCAGGCTTACCACAGATACGCAGTATTTT. It encodes CASSRLTTDTQYF.

This clone was observed a few times. The chain recombines TRBV6-5 with TRBJ2-4; 8 bases fit TRBD2. V gave up 0 bases and J gave up 9 bases; unmatched junction bases: 7. The germline V gene has CDR1 MNHEY and CDR2 SVGAGI. This CDR3 contains 15 residues. CDR3 residues: CASSYSHGRAGIQYF. The CDR3 bases are TGTGCCAGCAGTTACTCACACGGGAGGGCCGGCATTCAGTACTTC.

The chain joins TRBV19 to TRBJ2-7; 8 nucleotides line up with TRBD2. Germline V gives CDR1 LNHDA, CDR2 SQIVND (reference sequence). J gave up 1 base and V 11 bases, and 13 bases lay outside the gene matches. The CDR3 extends over 15 amino acids. CDR3 sequence: CADKGWLAGSYEQYF. The CDR3 bases are TGTGCCGACAAAGGATGGCTAGCGGGTTCCTACGAGCAGTACTTC.

The DNA of the CDR3 is TGTGCCACCGGGATGTCGCCTTCTTACAATGAGCAGTTCTTC. This sequence encodes CATGMSPSYNEQFF. The chain has TRBV28 and TRBJ2-1; D may be TRBD2 (5 bases). The CDR3 sequence is 14 residues long. Germline CDR1 and CDR2: MDHEN and SYDVKM. Trimming pared 10 bases from V and 4 bases from J, leaving 17 bases between.

This clone was observed at least ten times. The chain combines TRBV5-5 with TRBJ2-4; perhaps TRBD2 as D (5 bases). The germline CDR1 and CDR2 sequences are SGHKS and YYEKEE (reference sequence). V was clipped by 1 base and J by 0 bases, with 11 bases between them. This CDR3 is built from 16 residues. CDR3 nucleotides: TGTGCCAGCAGCTTGCGGGGAGATGGAGCCAAAAACATTCAGTACTTC. Residues: CASSLRGDGAKNIQYF. Filled out from reference TRBV5-5 and TRBJ2-4, the complete variable domain reads DAGVTQSPTHLIKTRGQQVTLRCSPISGHKSVSWYQQVLGQGPQFIFQYYEKEERGRGNFPDRFSARQFPNYSSELNVNALLLGDSALYLCASSLRGDGAKNIQYFGAGTRLSVL.

This sequence joins TRBV9 and TRBJ2-3; a possible D gene is TRBD2 (5 bases). The CDR3 is made up of 14 amino acids. V lost 0 bases and J lost 2, with 7 bases in between. Per the germline V gene, CDR1 is SGDLS and CDR2 is YYNGEE. CDR3 amino acids: CASSVVGITDTQYF. The CDR3 DNA is TGTGCCAGCAGCGTAGTCGGGATCACAGATACGCAGTATTTT.

The chain combines TRBV5-1 with TRBJ2-5, with D perhaps TRBD2 (5 bases). CDR1 is SGHRS, CDR2 YFSETQ, per germline. Trimming stripped 1 base from V and 1 base from J, with 11 bases between. The CDR3 runs 15 residues. The CDR3 DNA follows: TGCGCCAGCAGCTTGCAGAACGGAGGCCAAGAGACCCAGTACTTC. Translating gives CASSLQNGGQETQYF.

The rearrangement uses TRBV6-1 and TRBJ2-5; possibly TRBD1 or TRBD2 for D (5 bases each). Trimming pared 5 bases from V and 5 bases from J, leaving 12 bases between. This CDR3 has 13 amino acids. The germline gives CDR1 MNHNS, CDR2 SASEGT. The CDR3 region has the DNA TGTGCCAGCAGTCGACAGAAGCGGGAGACCCAGTACTTC. Translation gives CASSRQKRETQYF.

The V call is TRBV11-3, the J call TRBJ2-1; D gene uncertain. Germline V CDR1 and CDR2: SGHNT, YENEEA. V was pared by 1 base and J by 8 bases, with 6 bases between. The CDR3 loop spans 12 amino acids. CDR3 bases: TGTGCCAGCAGCTTAGCAAGTCATGAGCAGTTCTTC. Translated, it gives CASSLASHEQFF.

The chain combines TRBV7-9 with TRBJ2-3, with D perhaps matching TRBD2 (6 bases). The V and J ends lost 5 bases and 5 bases respectively, with 8 bases between them. This CDR3 spans 12 amino acids. CDR1 is SEHNR and CDR2 is FQNEAQ in the germline V gene (reference sequence). CDR3 bases: TGTGCCAGCAGCCCCGGGAGAGATACGCAGTATTTT. It translates to CASSPGRDTQYF.

This chain joins TRBV4-3 and TRBJ2-1; D remains unclear. This CDR3 is built from 13 residues. V shed 3 bases and J shed 3 bases, with 6 bases lying between them. The germline gives CDR1 LGHNA, CDR2 YSLEER. Written as DNA, the CDR3 is TGCGCCAGCAGCCACCACGTCTACAATGAGCAGTTCTTC. It translates to CASSHHVYNEQFF.

V usage is TRBV30 and J usage is TRBJ2-1, with D tentatively TRBD1 or TRBD2 (7 bases each). The germline gives CDR1 GTSNPN, CDR2 SVGIG (reference sequence). Trimming stripped 7 bases from V and 7 bases from J, with 20 bases between. The CDR3 has 14 amino acids. The DNA of the CDR3 is TGTGCCTATCGGGGGAGGGGGCGCAGGAATGAGCAGTTCTTC. Translation gives CAYRGRGRRNEQFF.

This clone has a handful of counts. The chain couples TRBV7-9 to TRBJ1-5; no reliable D call. The V gene's germline CDR1 is SEHNR and CDR2 FQNEAQ (reference sequence). V was cut by 5 bases and J by 0 bases, with 14 bases left in between. The CDR3 contains 16 residues. The CDR3 nucleotides read TGTGCCAGCAGCCCCGGTTTGGGGTATAGCAATCAGCCCCAGCATTTT. This gives the protein CASSPGLGYSNQPQHF. Full variable domain (remainder filled in from reference TRBV7-9 and TRBJ1-5): DTGVSQNPRHKITKRGQNVTFRCDPISEHNRLYWYRQTLGQGPEFLTYFQNEAQLEKSRLLSDRFSAERPKGSFSTLEIQRTEQGDSAMYLCASSPGLGYSNQPQHFGDGTRLSIL.

V and J are TRBV19 and TRBJ1-2; perhaps TRBD1 as D (6 bases). The V and J ends lost 5 bases and 4 bases respectively, with 14 bases between them. The CDR3 extends over 14 amino acids. CDR1 and CDR2 from the germline V gene are LNHDA and SQIVND (reference sequence). The CDR3, as DNA: TGTGCCAGTAGTCCTGGGACACTTCCCTATGGCTACACCTTC. Translated, it gives CASSPGTLPYGYTF.

The rearrangement joins TRBV5-4 to TRBJ2-7; D perhaps matches TRBD2 (6 bases). CDR1 and CDR2 from the germline V gene are SGHNT and YYREEE (reference sequence). With 1 base removed from V and 6 bases from J, the gap between germline ends came to 8 bases. This CDR3 has 12 residues. The CDR3 here is CASSLYGGEQYF. The DNA for the CDR3 is TGTGCCAGCAGCTTGTACGGGGGCGAGCAGTACTTC.

V usage is TRBV19 and J usage is TRBJ1-2; D gene uncertain. This CDR3 region has 16 residues. Trimming took 5 bases from V and 5 from J, leaving 21 bases between them. Germline CDR1 LNHDA, CDR2 SQIVND (reference sequence). The CDR3: CASSPHGSGVGYGYTF. CDR3 sequence (DNA): TGTGCCAGTAGTCCACACGGTTCAGGTGTAGGATATGGCTACACCTTC.

V is TRBV7-3 and J is TRBJ2-3; 7 bases align to TRBD2. V gave up 2 bases and J gave up 1 base; unmatched junction bases: 0. CDR1 and CDR2 from the germline V gene are SGHTA and FQGTGA. This CDR3 comprises 14 residues. The CDR3 sequence is CASSLGLGTDTQYF. CDR3 bases: TGTGCCAGCAGCTTAGGACTAGGCACAGATACGCAGTATTTT.

The rearrangement joins TRBV15 to TRBJ2-5, with D possibly matching TRBD2 (5 bases). The V end lost 1 base, the J end lost 2 bases, and 8 bases lay between the germline ends. This CDR3 is 14 amino acids long. Germline V lookup: CDR1 LNHNV, CDR2 YYDKDF (reference sequence). CDR3 coding DNA: TGTGCCACCAGCAGAGTGACGGGGCAAGAGACCCAGTACTTC. It codes for CATSRVTGQETQYF. The complete variable domain, with remaining parts taken from reference TRBV15 and TRBJ2-5, reads DAMVIQNPRYQVTQFGKPVTLSCSQTLNHNVMYWYQQKSSQAPKLLFHYYDKDFNNEADTPDNFQSRRPNTSFCFLDIRSPGLGDTAMYLCATSRVTGQETQYFGPGTRLLVL.

The gene calls are TRBV9 and TRBJ1-1; possibly TRBD1 for D (6 bases). Germline assignment: CDR1 SGDLS and CDR2 YYNGEE. The CDR3 is 14 residues long. V lost 2 bases to trimming and J lost 1 base, with 9 bases between them. The CDR3 spells CASSVRTENTEAFF. In DNA, the CDR3 is TGTGCCAGCAGCGTCAGGACAGAGAACACTGAAGCTTTCTTT.

Worth noting for this clone: A far larger clone is only one base removed, so a read error is likely. Other DNA sequences in the same sample also yield this CDR3. The chain couples TRBV5-4 to TRBJ1-1; TRBD1 matches at 9 bases. CDR3 length equals 16 residues. Germline V gives CDR1 SGHNT, CDR2 YYREEE (reference sequence). The CDR3 nucleotides are TGTGCCAGCAGCTTGGGGACAGGGGTTGAGGACACCGAAGCTTTCTTT. The encoded protein is CASSLGTGVEDTEAFF. The variable domain in full, with the rest retrieved from reference TRBV5-4 and TRBJ1-1, is ETGVTQSPTHLIKTRGQQVTLRCSSQSGHNTVSWYQQALGQGPQFIFQYYREEENGRGNFPPRFSGLQFPNYSSELNVNALELDDSALYLCASSLGTGVEDTEAFFGQGTRLTVV.

This chain uses TRBV10-3 with TRBJ2-3; D is perhaps TRBD1 (5 bases). This CDR3 has 15 amino acids. Germline CDR1 reads ENHRY; CDR2 reads SYGVKD. V was clipped by 4 bases and J by 0 bases, with 11 bases between them. CDR3 amino acids: CAISVGRTSTDTQYF. The CDR3 DNA reads TGTGCCATCAGTGTGGGGCGTACTAGCACAGATACGCAGTATTTT.